The 10 T cell receptor beta chains given below trace back to one sample, sequenced in a study of beta chain features in type 1 diabetes. Expressed TCRB transcripts were sequenced because the entire RNA isolate underwent reverse transcription. Generated by immunoSEQ multiplex PCR, the TCRdb table keeps only in-frame clones and is missing some. The data show under 300,000 clones, 8% seen once. The sequencing sample was made of central memory CD4+ T cells from blood. These receptors originate from a woman under 30 in good health.

This clone was seen a handful of times. V is TRBV2 and J is TRBJ1-1; TRBD1 aligns across 7 bases. The V segment lost 8 bases and the J segment 2 bases; nucleotides outside the gene matches: 11. Germline CDR1 SNHLY, CDR2 FYNNEI. The CDR3 loop spans 15 amino acids. The CDR3: CASRSGGNPNTEAFF. The CDR3 nucleotides are TGTGCCAGCCGATCAGGGGGGAATCCCAACACTGAAGCTTTCTTT.

This clone was observed a handful of times. The CDR3 is CASRPRVQGGDTGELFF. The CDR3 bases are TGTGCCAGCAGACCCCGGGTGCAGGGAGGGGACACCGGGGAGCTGTTTTTT. The chain has TRBV11-2 and TRBJ2-2, with 7 bases lining up with TRBD2. This CDR3 is 17 amino acids long. V shed 6 bases, J shed 3 bases, and the junction held 13 bases outside the gene matches. Germline V lookup: CDR1 SGHAT, CDR2 FQNNGV.

The CDR3 spells CASSRTRTGSYEQYF. CDR3 in DNA: TGCGCCAGCAGCCGGACCCGGACAGGTTCCTACGAGCAGTACTTC. V usage is TRBV5-1 and J usage is TRBJ2-7; the match to TRBD1 covers 7 bases. The CDR3 is made up of 15 amino acids. After removal of 4 bases from V and 1 base from J, the junction contained 8 bases not matched to a gene. Germline V gene data show CDR1 as SGHRS and CDR2 as YFSETQ.

The chain is built from TRBV25-1 and TRBJ2-3; D not resolved. The CDR3 totals 15 residues. Trimming removed 1 base from V and 4 bases from J, with 12 bases in between. Germline assignment: CDR1 MGHDK and CDR2 SYGVNS. CDR3 sequence reads: CASSEWLGLADTQYF. CDR3 DNA sequence: TGTGCCAGCAGTGAATGGCTAGGGTTGGCAGATACGCAGTATTTT.

This clone occurred many times. The rearrangement uses TRBV7-2 and TRBJ1-2, with D possibly matching TRBD1 (5 bases). Germline values: CDR1 SGHTA, CDR2 FQGNSA. Trimming cost V 7 bases and J 8 bases, with 23 bases left between them. CDR3 size: 15 residues. The CDR3, as DNA: TGTGCCAGCACCCTCGAAGCCCCAGGGTTCGGAGGCTACACCTTC. Protein product: CASTLEAPGFGGYTF.

This clone has more than one count but fewer than ten. The chain uses TRBV2 and TRBJ1-2; a possible D gene is TRBD1 (5 bases). CDR1 SNHLY and CDR2 FYNNEI come from the germline V gene. The CDR3 consists of 13 residues. The germline V and J ends were trimmed by 3 bases and 8 bases, with 13 bases remaining between them. Here the CDR3 reads CASSERQLRGYTF. The CDR3 DNA is TGTGCCAGCAGTGAGCGACAGCTCCGCGGCTACACCTTC. Based on the CDR3 plus reference TRBV2 and TRBJ1-2, the full variable domain is EPEVTQTPSHQVTQMGQEVILRCVPISNHLYFYWYRQILGQKVEFLVSFYNNEISEKSEIFDDQFSVERPDGSNFTLKIRSTKLEDSAMYFCASSERQLRGYTFGSGTRLTVV.

This clone showed up just a few times. The V gene is TRBV7-2, the J gene TRBJ2-1, with no clear D. The V gene's germline CDR1 is SGHTA and CDR2 FQGNSA. This CDR3 is 18 amino acids long. V was trimmed by 1 base and J by 5 bases, leaving 21 bases between them. The CDR3 region has the DNA TGTGCCAGCAGCTTAGGGGCCCAGGCAAGAGGACCCAACAATGAGCAGTTCTTC. Amino acid sequence: CASSLGAQARGPNNEQFF.

The V gene is TRBV7-3, the J gene TRBJ2-1; D ambiguous. Per germline, CDR1 SGHTA and CDR2 FQGTGA. V gave up 1 base and J gave up 3 bases, with 13 bases separating them. The CDR3 extends over 16 amino acids. CDR3 coding DNA: TGTGCCAGCAGCTTAATTCGGACCCTGATCTACAATGAGCAGTTCTTC. This translates into CASSLIRTLIYNEQFF.

The chain employs TRBV30 and TRBJ1-2; D remains ambiguous. CDR3 size: 13 residues. Trimming removed 1 base at V and 5 bases at J, with 11 bases between. Looked up from germline, CDR1 is GTSNPN and CDR2 is SVGIG (reference sequence). The CDR3 loop is CAWSAGGPYGYTF. The DNA of the CDR3 is TGTGCCTGGAGTGCCGGAGGGCCTTATGGCTACACCTTC.

This rearrangement joins TRBV27 to TRBJ2-1; weak D call: TRBD1 (5 bases). The V and J ends lost 5 bases and 4 bases respectively, with 18 bases between them. The CDR3 is made up of 16 amino acids. In germline, CDR1 is MNHEY, CDR2 SMNVEV (reference sequence). The DNA of the CDR3 is TGTGCCAGCAGTGATACCGAAGGACAATTATACAATGAGCAGTTCTTC. Encoded protein: CASSDTEGQLYNEQFF.